Reported below is one T cell receptor beta chain. Time point specified: baseline, week 1 (first vaccination visit). This sample's treatment: pre-vaccination baseline after standard-of-care therapy. Profiling relied on immunoSEQ multiplex PCR, and the TCRdb table lists in-frame clones only, not all of them. Here the sample spans 80,000 to 100,000 clones, around 80% being singletons. V lost 3 bases to trimming and J lost 2 bases, with 11 bases between them. The CDR3 consists of 15 residues. The germline CDR1 and CDR2 sequences are ENHRY and SYGVKD. The record originates from a study of a mutant IDH1 vaccine in newly diagnosed glioma. About the research overall: Earlier treatment was radiotherapy, temozolomide, or both, with most getting both.

This TCR came from a middle-aged man with glioma. Some clones in this sample may be carry-over from other donors' samples. Sequenced material: PBMCs, taken from a glioma patient treated with radiotherapy, temozolomide or both. This chain links TRBV10-3 with TRBJ1-3; D is undetermined. CDR3 sequence: CAISEGWTAGNTIYF. CDR3 DNA sequence: TGTGCCATCAGTGAAGGCTGGACTGCTGGAAACACCATATATTTT.